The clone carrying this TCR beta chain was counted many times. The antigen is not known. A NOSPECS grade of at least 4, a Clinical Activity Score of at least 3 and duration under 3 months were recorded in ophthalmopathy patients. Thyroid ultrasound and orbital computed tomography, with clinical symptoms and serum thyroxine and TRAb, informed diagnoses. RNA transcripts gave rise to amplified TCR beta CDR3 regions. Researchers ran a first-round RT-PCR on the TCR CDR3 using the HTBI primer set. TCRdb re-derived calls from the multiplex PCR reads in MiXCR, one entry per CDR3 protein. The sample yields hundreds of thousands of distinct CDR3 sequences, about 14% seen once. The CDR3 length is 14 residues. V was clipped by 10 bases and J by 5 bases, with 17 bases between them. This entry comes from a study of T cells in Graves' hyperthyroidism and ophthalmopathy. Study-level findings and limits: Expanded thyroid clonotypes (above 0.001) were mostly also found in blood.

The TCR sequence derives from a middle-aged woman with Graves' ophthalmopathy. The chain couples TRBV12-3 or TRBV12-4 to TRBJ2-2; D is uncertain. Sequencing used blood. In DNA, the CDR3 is TGTGCCACCCAAGGAATAGAGTATACCGGGGAGCTGTTTTTT. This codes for CATQGIEYTGELFF.